These 8 T cell receptor beta chains originate from one sample sequenced in a study of blood T cells in healthy people across ages. Then a second PCR, running about 6 to 11 cycles, was carried out with a sample-barcoded 5' primer and a J-beta primer mix. TCRdb redid the calling of the 5' RACE reads with MiXCR, one entry per CDR3 protein. This sample has some 920,000 distinct CDR3 sequences, with about 53% found just once. Sequenced sample: blood. The receptors were gathered from a woman aged 60-70 years in good health.

The rearrangement links TRBV29-1 to TRBJ2-5; D might be TRBD1 or TRBD2, each matching 5 bases. The V end was cut by 7 bases, the J end by 6 bases, with 24 bases between. This CDR3 comprises 15 residues. The germline gives CDR1 SQVTM, CDR2 ANQGSEA. The CDR3 reads CSAGGSAGTTKTQYF. In nucleotides, the CDR3 is TGCAGCGCTGGAGGTTCGGCAGGGACGACGAAGACCCAGTACTTC.

The rearrangement joins TRBV4-1 to TRBJ2-7, with TRBD2 as a possible D gene (5 bases). Germline values: CDR1 MGHRA, CDR2 YSYEKL. The CDR3 is 15 residues long. Trimming took 0 bases from V and 0 from J, leaving 9 bases between them. The CDR3 protein is CASSQERGLSYEQYF. CDR3 bases: TGCGCCAGCAGCCAAGAAAGAGGACTCTCCTACGAGCAGTACTTC.

The chain links TRBV24-1 to TRBJ2-5, with D possibly called TRBD1 or TRBD2 (5 bases each). The V and J ends lost 6 bases and 4 bases respectively, with 14 bases between them. The germline gives CDR1 KGHDR, CDR2 SFDVKD. This CDR3 spans 14 amino acids. CDR3 sequence (DNA): TGTGCCACCAGTCCCCCGGGGCCGGGAGAGACCCAGTACTTC. Translation gives CATSPPGPGETQYF.

This sequence joins TRBV24-1 and TRBJ2-3, with TRBD2 matching over 10 bases. Germline V CDR1 and CDR2: KGHDR, SFDVKD. CDR3 length: 19 residues. With V trimmed by 4 bases and J by 4 bases, 16 bases remained unmatched. The CDR3 sequence: CATSDALGLAGAPADTQYF. The CDR3 DNA is TGTGCCACCAGTGACGCCCTGGGGCTAGCGGGAGCCCCCGCAGATACGCAGTATTTT.

This clonotype has just a few counts. The CDR3 region has the DNA TGCGCCAGCAGCCACCCCGGTAATACCAATGAGCAGTTCTTC. Protein sequence: CASSHPGNTNEQFF. The rearrangement joins TRBV4-1 to TRBJ2-1; D unresolved. CDR1 MGHRA and CDR2 YSYEKL come from the germline V gene. The germline V and J ends were trimmed by 3 bases and 6 bases, with 12 bases remaining between them. The CDR3 extends over 14 amino acids.

This clonotype was detected a few times. A read error may produce the germline difference seen at one junction end. The CDR3 region is CSARDAAGLTYEQYF. Here the CDR3 DNA reads TGCAGTGCTCGAGACGCAGCGGGACTTACCTACGAGCAGTACTTC. The chain combines TRBV20-1 with TRBJ2-7; 7 bases fit TRBD2. This CDR3 comprises 15 residues. Per the germline V gene, CDR1 is DFQATT and CDR2 is SNEGSKA (reference sequence).

The chain couples TRBV20-1 to TRBJ2-3, with TRBD2 identical over 10 bases. CDR3 length: 15 residues. Germline-derived CDR1 and CDR2 are DFQATT and SNEGSKA (reference sequence). With 6 bases clipped from V and 1 base from J, the junction kept 7 bases outside the gene matches. The CDR3 sequence is CSASKGTSGTDTQYF. CDR3 coding DNA: TGCAGTGCCTCCAAGGGGACTAGCGGCACAGATACGCAGTATTTT.

The rearrangement links TRBV12-3 or TRBV12-4 to TRBJ1-2; D is ambiguous. Trimming took 11 bases from V and 3 from J, leaving 10 bases between them. The CDR3 loop spans 11 amino acids. CDR3 DNA: TGTGCCTCGAGGAGGGACTATGGCTACACCTTC. Translating gives CASRRDYGYTF.